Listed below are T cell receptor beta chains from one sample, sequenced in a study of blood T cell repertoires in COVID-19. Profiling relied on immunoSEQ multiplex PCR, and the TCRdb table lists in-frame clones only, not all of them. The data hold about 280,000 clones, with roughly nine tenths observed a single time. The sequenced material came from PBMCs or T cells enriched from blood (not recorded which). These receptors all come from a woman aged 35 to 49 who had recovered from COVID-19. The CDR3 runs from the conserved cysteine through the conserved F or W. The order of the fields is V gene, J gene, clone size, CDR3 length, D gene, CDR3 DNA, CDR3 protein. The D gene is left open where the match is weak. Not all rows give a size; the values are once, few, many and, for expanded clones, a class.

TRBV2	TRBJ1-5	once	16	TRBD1	TGTGCCAGCAGTCCCGTCGGACAGGGGTCAAATCAGCCCCAGCATTTT	CASSPVGQGSNQPQHF
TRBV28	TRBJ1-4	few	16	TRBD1	TGTGCCAGCAGTTTAGGGACAGAGAGAGGGTCGGAAAAACTGTTTTTT	CASSLGTERGSEKLFF
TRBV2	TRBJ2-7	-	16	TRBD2	TGTGCCAGCAGTGGGGGACTAGCGGGAGGGAGGAACGAGCAGTACTTC	CASSGGLAGGRNEQYF
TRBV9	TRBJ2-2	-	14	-	TGTGCCAGCAACGCTCCCCCAGGCACCGGGGAGCTGTTTTTT	CASNAPPGTGELFF
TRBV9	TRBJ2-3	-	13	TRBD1	TGTGCCAGCAGCCCTAGGGGGCGTGATACGCAGTATTTT	CASSPRGRDTQYF
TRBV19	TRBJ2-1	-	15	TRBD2	TGTGCCAGTAGTCGCCTTATTAGCGGGAGGAATGAGCAGTTCTTC	CASSRLISGRNEQFF
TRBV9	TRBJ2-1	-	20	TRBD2	TGTGCCAGCAGCGTAGGGACTAGCGGGAGGGTTTTGAGGACCTACAATGAGCAGTTCTTC	CASSVGTSGRVLRTYNEQFF
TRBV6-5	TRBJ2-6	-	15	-	TGTGCCAGCAGAGGTACAGGGTTAGGGGCCAACGTCCTGACTTTC	CASRGTGLGANVLTF
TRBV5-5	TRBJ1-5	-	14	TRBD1	TGTGCCAGCAGTTCAGGGGGAGTCAATCAGCCCCAGCATTTT	CASSSGGVNQPQHF
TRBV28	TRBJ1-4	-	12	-	TGTGCCAGCAGTTACGGGGGGGTTAAACTGTTTTTT	CASSYGGVKLFF
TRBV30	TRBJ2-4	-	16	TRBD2	TGTGCCTGGAGTGTTAGCGGGAGGGCCCCCAAAAACATTCAGTACTTC	CAWSVSGRAPKNIQYF
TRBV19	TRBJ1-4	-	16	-	TGTGCCAGTGGAGGGAGCCGGGAGCCAACTAATGAAAAACTGTTTTTT	CASGGSREPTNEKLFF
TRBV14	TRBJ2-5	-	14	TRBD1	TGTGCCAGCAGCCGGGGACAGCTCCAAGAGACCCAGTACTTC	CASSRGQLQETQYF
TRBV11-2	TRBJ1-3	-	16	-	TGTGCCAGCAGCTTAGACAGGATGAGCTCTGGAAACACCATATATTTT	CASSLDRMSSGNTIYF
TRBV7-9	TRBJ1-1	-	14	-	TGTGCCAGCAGCTCGCTGGGGCCCGACCTTGAAGCTTTCTTT	CASSSLGPDLEAFF
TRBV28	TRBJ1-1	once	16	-	TGTGCCAGCAGTTTAATCACACCGGGTGGGAACACTGAAGCTTTCTTT	CASSLITPGGNTEAFF
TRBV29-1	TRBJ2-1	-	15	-	TGCAGCGACGTACACAGGCGAGGTCTTTACAATGAGCAGTTCTTC	CSDVHRRGLYNEQFF
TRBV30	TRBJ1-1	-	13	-	TGTGCCTGGAGTGTGGGGGGTAACACTGAAGCTTTCTTT	CAWSVGGNTEAFF
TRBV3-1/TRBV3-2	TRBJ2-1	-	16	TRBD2	TGTGCCAGCAGCCGACTAGCGGGAGATCCGGGGAATGAGCAGTTCTTC	CASSRLAGDPGNEQFF
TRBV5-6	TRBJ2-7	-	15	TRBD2	TGTGCCAGCAGCTGGCTAGCGGGCCCCGCCTACGAGCAGTACTTC	CASSWLAGPAYEQYF
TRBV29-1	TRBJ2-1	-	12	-	TGCAGCGTCGGAGGGGGGGCGCATGAGCAGTTCTTC	CSVGGGAHEQFF
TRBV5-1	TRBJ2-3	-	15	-	TGCGCCAGCAGCAAAAGCGGAGCCCGCACAGATACGCAGTATTTT	CASSKSGARTDTQYF
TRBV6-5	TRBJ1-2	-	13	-	TGTGCCAGCAGTAGCGGGGACCCCGCGGACTACACCTTC	CASSSGDPADYTF
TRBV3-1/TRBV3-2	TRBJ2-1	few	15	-	TGTGCCAGCAGCCCCTCCGGGACTGCGTACAATGAGCAGTTCTTC	CASSPSGTAYNEQFF
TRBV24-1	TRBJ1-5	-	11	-	TGTGCCACCAGTGCAGGGCTTGGCCAGCATTTT	CATSAGLGQHF
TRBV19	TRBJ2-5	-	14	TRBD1	TGTGCCAGTAGTATAGGACAGGGTGGAGAGACCCAGTACTTC	CASSIGQGGETQYF
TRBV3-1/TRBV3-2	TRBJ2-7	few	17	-	TGTGCCAGCAGCCAAGATTCCCCAGGCCTCCTATCCTACGAGCAGTACTTC	CASSQDSPGLLSYEQYF